The entry that follows covers one T cell receptor (beta chain) sequence. The study reverse transcribed the entire isolated RNA, so it sequenced expressed TCRB transcripts. The repertoire was sequenced with immunoSEQ multiplex PCR; TCRdb's copy has only in-frame clones and lacks some. The table includes 390,000 or so clones, 11% to 15% detected once. The CDR3 consists of 17 residues. Germline assignment: CDR1 MGHRA and CDR2 YSYEKL. Between the trimmed V and J ends, which lost 4 bases and 0 bases, there was a span of 13 bases. The data were obtained in a study of beta chain features in type 1 diabetes. This receptor was obtained from a man younger than 40 in good health. The chain recombines TRBV4-1 with TRBJ2-6; a weak D match, TRBD1 (7 bases). The sequencing sample was made of naive CD4+ T cells from blood. The CDR3 loop is CASSRRGDSSGANVLTF. The DNA of the CDR3 is TGCGCCAGCAGCCGCAGGGGGGATTCCTCTGGGGCCAACGTCCTGACTTTC.